This T cell receptor beta chain was identified during a study of CD8+CD57+ T cells in acquired aplastic anemia. Whole-study results and caveats: Researchers reported that CD8+ Simpson's diversity was not significantly different in patients versus controls.

Patients selected for sequencing had displayed CD8+CD57+ cell expansion by flow cytometry. At the time of blood sampling, patients had not yet received any therapy. The CDR3 runs to 15 residues. CDR1 and CDR2 from the germline V gene are LGHNA and YSLEER. Deletions cut 0 bases from V and 1 base from J, with 7 bases between. Researchers used genomic DNA as the template to profile TCR beta VDJ and CDR3. From the reads, TCRdb called clonotypes with MiXCR, one entry per CDR3 protein. The data show some 120,000 distinct CDR3 sequences, 55% to 60% seen once. This clonotype showed up many times. Its antigen is not identified.

Sequenced sample: sorted CD4+, CD8+, or CD8+CD57+ T cells (not recorded which) from PBMCs. The clonotype comes from a human donor with aplastic anemia. V usage is TRBV4-3 and J usage is TRBJ1-5; D is possibly TRBD1 (5 bases). The CDR3 DNA sequence: TGCGCCAGCAGCCAAGAATGGGGGAGCAATCAGCCCCAGCATTTT. It yields the protein CASSQEWGSNQPQHF.